Each of the 25 T cell receptor beta chains below was sequenced from the same sample in a study of CD8 T cells in Susac syndrome (dated by TCRdb to the late 2010s). Libraries were prepared through the immunoSEQ multiplex PCR assay. RNA was extracted using the RNeasy kit, and roughly 0.45 to 1 microgram was reverse transcribed with random hexamers. Through fastp at Q25 and MiXCR, TCRdb rebuilt clones from the public reads, retaining in-frame beta chains. All rows with the same CDR3 protein become a single entry with the most common DNA and genes. The table for this sample lists 90,000 to 150,000 distinct CDR3 sequences; 92% of them were counted only once. The ten largest account for 0.13% to 0.15% of the sample. The source material was CD4+ T cells from PBMCs. The receptors shown here come from a human donor in good health.

This clonotype appeared a single time. This chain connects TRBV7-9 to TRBJ2-1; 8 nucleotides align to TRBD2. V gave up 5 bases and J gave up 9 bases; unmatched junction bases: 6. The CDR3 totals 13 residues. Germline CDR1 is SEHNR and CDR2 is FQNEAQ (reference sequence). CDR3 loop: CASSLPGGGEQFF. The DNA for the CDR3 is TGTGCCAGCAGCCTCCCGGGAGGGGGTGAGCAGTTCTTC.

The chain joins TRBV5-1 to TRBJ2-7, with 7 positions matching TRBD1. CDR3 length: 15 residues. Germline V gives CDR1 SGHRS, CDR2 YFSETQ. Unmatched junction bases numbered 5, after V lost 0 bases and J lost 2 bases. CDR3 residues: CASSLERQGPYEQYF. The CDR3 nucleotides are TGCGCCAGCAGCTTGGAACGACAGGGCCCCTACGAGCAGTACTTC.

For the CDR3, the DNA is TGTGCCAGCAGACTACAGGGGGGTCCAACTGAAGCTTTCTTT. Translation gives CASRLQGGPTEAFF. The chain links TRBV28 to TRBJ1-1; 8 bases are shared with TRBD1. The CDR3 contains 14 residues. CDR1 and CDR2 from the germline V gene are MDHEN and SYDVKM. Unmatched junction bases numbered 8, after V lost 6 bases and J lost 5 bases.

The chain employs TRBV29-1 and TRBJ2-5, with 7 positions matching TRBD1. V lost 4 bases to trimming and J lost 9 bases; unmatched junction nucleotides: 11. Germline V lookup: CDR1 SQVTM, CDR2 ANQGSEA. This CDR3 has 13 amino acids. This chain's CDR3 is CSVGMSGGPSQYF. DNA of the CDR3: TGCAGCGTTGGAATGTCAGGGGGTCCGTCCCAGTACTTC.

V gene TRBV4-3 combines with J gene TRBJ2-3, with TRBD2 matching over 8 bases. V lost 1 base and J lost 13; bases outside the gene matches: 10. Germline V lookup: CDR1 LGHNA, CDR2 YSLEER. The CDR3 loop spans 14 amino acids. The CDR3 is CASSQGVAGRAKYF. The CDR3 DNA sequence: TGCGCCAGCAGCCAAGGAGTTGCCGGGAGGGCCAAGTATTTT.

The CDR3 protein is CASSSTGVRGYTF. For the CDR3, the DNA is TGCGCCAGCAGCTCGACAGGGGTTCGTGGCTACACCTTC. This chain links TRBV5-1 with TRBJ1-2; 8 bases align to TRBD1. After removal of 3 bases from V and 7 bases from J, the junction contained 5 bases not matched to a gene. In germline, CDR1 is SGHRS, CDR2 YFSETQ. The CDR3 is 13 residues long.

In DNA form, the CDR3 reads TGTGCCAGCAGCTTAGTTCCGGCGGGCCCTTACAATGAGCAGTTCTTC. The encoded protein is CASSLVPAGPYNEQFF. J is TRBJ2-1 and V is TRBV7-9; a possible D gene is TRBD2 (5 bases). Germline V gene data show CDR1 as SEHNR and CDR2 as FQNEAQ (reference sequence). CDR3 length equals 16 residues. Trimming took off 1 base at V and 4 bases at J, with 14 bases between the two ends.

The chain employs TRBV7-9 and TRBJ2-3; 7 bases match TRBD2. The V gene's germline CDR1 is SEHNR and CDR2 FQNEAQ (reference sequence). J was trimmed by 6 bases and V by 1 base; bases with no gene match: 10. The CDR3 is made up of 16 amino acids. The CDR3 nucleotides read TGTGCCAGCAGCTTAGATACAAGCGGGGCTTTCGATACGCAGTATTTT. Translating gives CASSLDTSGAFDTQYF.

This clonotype has only one observation. Written as DNA, the CDR3 is TGTGCCAGCAGCTTAAATTGGCAGGCAGATACGCAGTATTTT. Translation gives CASSLNWQADTQYF. The J gene is TRBJ2-3, the V gene TRBV7-3; D not certain. Germline CDR1 is SGHTA and CDR2 is FQGTGA. V dropped 1 base and J dropped 4 bases, with 9 bases sitting between them. This CDR3 is built from 14 residues.

V usage is TRBV18 and J usage is TRBJ2-7; weak D call: TRBD1 (6 bases). The CDR3 covers 12 residues. Germline V gene data show CDR1 as KGHSH and CDR2 as LQKENI. Trimming removed 3 bases from V and 6 bases from J, with 9 bases in between. Here the CDR3 DNA reads TGTGCCAGCTCACCCGGACAGTCCGAGCAGTACTTC. Protein sequence: CASSPGQSEQYF.

CDR3 residues: CSASGAPLSNQPQHF. The CDR3 DNA reads as TGCAGTGCGTCCGGGGCCCCCCTTAGCAATCAGCCCCAGCATTTT. The chain has TRBV20-1 and TRBJ1-5, with D possibly being TRBD1 (5 bases). V was clipped by 6 bases and J by 0 bases, with 15 bases between them. CDR3 length equals 15 residues. The germline V gene encodes CDR1 DFQATT and CDR2 SNEGSKA (reference sequence).

The count of this clonotype is one. The V call is TRBV7-3, the J call TRBJ1-2; D is unresolved. CDR1 is SGHTA and CDR2 is FQGTGA in the germline V gene. With 5 bases removed from V and 4 bases from J, the gap between germline ends came to 14 bases. The CDR3 has 14 residues. The CDR3 region is CASSPDRISYGYTF. CDR3 DNA: TGTGCCAGCAGCCCGGACCGAATCAGCTATGGCTACACCTTC.

V usage is TRBV30 and J usage is TRBJ1-1, with D perhaps matching TRBD1 (5 bases). Trimming left V 6 bases short and J 7 bases short, with 21 bases between. The germline V gene encodes CDR1 GTSNPN and CDR2 SVGIG (reference sequence). There are 14 residues in the CDR3. The CDR3 DNA follows: TGTGCCTGTATAACAAATACGGGGCCGCGTGAAGCTTTCTTT. As protein: CACITNTGPREAFF.

The J gene is TRBJ2-1, the V gene TRBV29-1, with 7 nucleotides matching TRBD2. Germline V gene lookup returns CDR1 SQVTM and CDR2 ANQGSEA. This CDR3 is built from 15 residues. V shed 1 base, J shed 2 bases, and the junction held 5 bases outside the gene matches. The CDR3 here is CSVEVAGVTYNEQFF. CDR3 nucleotide sequence: TGCAGCGTTGAAGTGGCGGGGGTCACCTACAATGAGCAGTTCTTC.

The genes are TRBV5-1 and TRBJ2-1; TRBD1 aligns across 7 bases. Germline-derived CDR1 and CDR2 are SGHRS and YFSETQ. Unmatched junction bases numbered 9, after V lost 4 bases and J lost 2 bases. The CDR3 has 16 amino acids. The CDR3 region is CASSLGEGAPYNEQFF. CDR3 coding DNA: TGCGCCAGCAGCCTGGGCGAGGGGGCCCCCTACAATGAGCAGTTCTTC.

V and J are TRBV15 and TRBJ1-6; D unclear. V was pared by 1 base and J by 0 bases, with 4 bases between. The germline gives CDR1 LNHNV, CDR2 YYDKDF (reference sequence). The CDR3 is made up of 15 amino acids. CDR3 bases: TGTGCCACCAGCAGAGGGAACTCCTATAATTCACCCCTCCACTTT. Translation gives CATSRGNSYNSPLHF.

About this clonotype itself: The junction and the germline gene differ at one end; a read error may be behind it. This chain connects TRBV7-2 to TRBJ2-7, with 9 positions matching TRBD2. This CDR3 region has 13 residues. Germline values: CDR1 SGHTA, CDR2 FQGNSA. DNA of the CDR3: TGTGCCAGCAGATTAGCGGGAGCCCACGAGCAGTACTTC. Translation gives CASRLAGAHEQYF.

The V gene is TRBV28, the J gene TRBJ2-4, with 7 bases matching TRBD1. The junction had 11 bases not matched to a gene; V was cut back by 7 bases and J by 5 bases. The V gene's germline CDR1 is MDHEN and CDR2 SYDVKM. The CDR3 is 15 residues long. The CDR3 DNA is TGTGCCAGCACTGTACCCCCGACAGGGCAAAACATTCAGTACTTC. This translates into CASTVPPTGQNIQYF.

The chain uses TRBV12-3 or TRBV12-4 and TRBJ2-1; D may be TRBD2 (6 bases). The CDR3 length is 14 residues. V was trimmed by 4 bases and J by 5 bases, leaving 12 bases between them. The CDR3 bases are TGTGCCAGCAGTTCCGCGGGACCCAACAATGAGCAGTTCTTC. Its protein product is CASSSAGPNNEQFF.

This clonotype was seen once. The gene calls are TRBV19 and TRBJ2-3; D unresolved. Germline V gives CDR1 LNHDA, CDR2 SQIVND (reference sequence). CDR3 length: 12 amino acids. The V and J ends lost 3 bases and 0 bases respectively, with 1 base between them. The CDR3 bases are TGTGCCAGTAGTATGAGCACAGATACGCAGTATTTT. Translated, it gives CASSMSTDTQYF.

The chain joins TRBV4-2 to TRBJ2-5, with D perhaps TRBD1 (6 bases). Germline CDR1 LGHNA, CDR2 YNFKEQ. CDR3 length equals 15 residues. Between the trimmed V and J ends, which lost 1 base and 5 bases, there was a span of 14 bases. The CDR3 protein is CASSQGRAGDETQYF. Here the CDR3 DNA reads TGTGCCAGCAGCCAAGGCCGGGCAGGGGACGAGACCCAGTACTTC.

The chain has TRBV14 and TRBJ1-1; D unresolved. Between the trimmed V and J ends, which lost 0 bases and 0 bases, there was a span of 8 bases. The CDR3 contains 15 residues. Germline CDR1 SGHDN, CDR2 FVKESK. The CDR3: CASSQELMMNTEAFF. The CDR3 nucleotides read TGTGCCAGCAGCCAAGAACTCATGATGAACACTGAAGCTTTCTTT.

The gene calls are TRBV30 and TRBJ2-1; D tentatively fits TRBD1 or TRBD2 (5 bases each). V gave up 5 bases and J gave up 6 bases, with 11 bases separating them. The CDR3 contains 12 residues. The germline V gene encodes CDR1 GTSNPN and CDR2 SVGIG (reference sequence). The CDR3 region is CAWGTAANEQFF. In nucleotides, the CDR3 is TGTGCCTGGGGGACGGCGGCCAATGAGCAGTTCTTC.

The rearrangement uses TRBV19 and TRBJ1-2; the D gene is possibly TRBD1 (5 bases). The CDR3 loop spans 13 amino acids. The germline CDR1 and CDR2 sequences are LNHDA and SQIVND (reference sequence). The V gene lost 8 bases and the J gene lost 8 bases, with 18 bases spanning the gap. CDR3 nucleotides: TGTGCCAGTCGGCAGGGACCATCGGGGGGCTACACCTTC. It yields the protein CASRQGPSGGYTF. Full variable domain (remainder filled in from reference TRBV19 and TRBJ1-2): DGGITQSPKYLFRKEGQNVTLSCEQNLNHDAMYWYRQDPGQGLRLIYYSQIVNDFQKGDIAEGYSVSREKKESFPLTVTSAQKNPTAFYLCASRQGPSGGYTFGSGTRLTVV.

This chain uses TRBV5-6 with TRBJ1-4; D is undetermined. The germline V gene encodes CDR1 SGHDT and CDR2 YYEEEE. The length of the CDR3 is 15 residues. Trimming shortened V by 4 bases and J by 7 bases, and 17 bases separated the two germline ends. As DNA, the CDR3 is TGTGCCAGCAGCCGTGACAACCCCGAGGGTGAAAAACTGTTTTTT. Translating it yields CASSRDNPEGEKLFF.